These 12 T cell receptor beta chains were sequenced from one sample in a study of response to subunit inactivated influenza vaccine. TCRdb called the RT-PCR reads again in MiXCR, with one record for every CDR3 protein. Of around 520,000 distinct CDR3 sequences in the sample, approximately 10% were seen once. Sequenced here: PBMCs from blood, sampled on the day of vaccination. The receptors stem from a middle-aged man who received an inactivated influenza vaccine.

This clonotype was counted a few times. The chain is built from TRBV20-1 and TRBJ2-4; 7 bases are a match to TRBD1. The germline V gene encodes CDR1 DFQATT and CDR2 SNEGSKA (reference sequence). The CDR3 length is 15 residues. The V segment lost 6 bases and the J segment 1 base; nucleotides outside the gene matches: 9. This CDR3 reads CSASEGTAAKNIQYF. The CDR3 DNA reads as TGCAGTGCGTCCGAGGGGACAGCGGCCAAAAACATTCAGTACTTC.

The count of this clonotype is one. The V gene is TRBV12-3 or TRBV12-4, the J gene TRBJ2-5; 9 nucleotides agree with TRBD1. J lost 6 bases, V lost 6 bases, and 8 bases had no gene match. This CDR3 comprises 14 residues. Here the CDR3 DNA reads TGTGCCAGCAGGGGGACAGGGTTGGAGCAGACCCAGTACTTC. Its translation is CASRGTGLEQTQYF.

This chain uses TRBV29-1 with TRBJ2-5, with 8 bases lining up with TRBD1. V trimming: 2 bases; J trimming: 5 bases; junction bases outside the gene matches: 10. This CDR3 contains 15 residues. Germline lookup yields CDR1 SQVTM and CDR2 ANQGSEA. The CDR3 DNA sequence: TGCAGCGTTGAAACGGGTCAGGGGGCTGGGGAGACCCAGTACTTC. Encoded protein: CSVETGQGAGETQYF.

This clonotype has at least ten counts. The chain couples TRBV6-1 to TRBJ1-5; 10 bases match TRBD1. V dropped 2 bases and J dropped 5; count of bases not matched to a gene: 9. There are 17 residues in the CDR3. The germline gives CDR1 MNHNS, CDR2 SASEGT. CDR3 amino acids: CASSEQPGTGEDQPQHF. CDR3 bases: TGTGCCAGCAGTGAACAACCCGGGACAGGGGAGGATCAGCCCCAGCATTTT.

This clonotype was detected only a few times. Here the CDR3 DNA reads TGCAGTGCTACCCACCCCGGGACAGGGGGTAGAGAGACCCAGTACTTC. It yields the protein CSATHPGTGGRETQYF. This chain joins TRBV20-1 and TRBJ2-5, with 11 nucleotides matching TRBD1. Per germline, CDR1 DFQATT and CDR2 SNEGSKA (reference sequence). The CDR3 consists of 16 residues. V gave up 4 bases and J gave up 4 bases; unmatched junction bases: 11.

On this clonotype: The junction departs from germline at one end; a sequencing error may be responsible. This rearrangement joins TRBV12-3 or TRBV12-4 to TRBJ2-6; 12 nucleotides match TRBD1. CDR3 size: 18 residues. In DNA form, the CDR3 reads TGTGCCAGCAGTTTGTACGGGACAGGGGGCTCTGGGGCCAACTTCCTGACTTTC. Protein product: CASSLYGTGGSGANFLTF.

The V gene is TRBV12-3 or TRBV12-4, the J gene TRBJ2-7, with D maybe TRBD1 (5 bases). The CDR3 is 15 residues long. Deletions cut 3 bases from V and 0 bases from J, with 12 bases between. The CDR3 spells CASSFWSDSSYEQYF. Here the CDR3 DNA reads TGTGCCAGCAGTTTTTGGTCAGACAGCTCCTACGAGCAGTACTTC.

This rearrangement joins TRBV7-2 to TRBJ2-1; no clear D gene. Trimming cost V 3 bases and J 9 bases, with 6 bases left between them. Germline V gene lookup returns CDR1 SGHTA and CDR2 FQGNSA. This CDR3 has 11 amino acids. The CDR3 sequence: CASSFSVEQFF. In DNA form, the CDR3 reads TGTGCCAGCAGCTTTTCGGTTGAGCAGTTCTTC.

The table lists this clonotype with a few counts. The chain joins TRBV5-4 to TRBJ1-1, with unresolved D. The length of the CDR3 is 14 residues. V was clipped by 5 bases and J by 2 bases, with 13 bases between them. Germline V gives CDR1 SGHNT, CDR2 YYREEE (reference sequence). The CDR3: CASRPQVTNTEAFF. As DNA, the CDR3 is TGTGCCAGCAGACCTCAGGTGACCAACACTGAAGCTTTCTTT.

This clonotype occurred many times. The chain recombines TRBV18 with TRBJ1-6; possibly TRBD1 for D (5 bases). CDR3 length: 16 residues. CDR1 and CDR2 from the germline V gene are KGHSH and LQKENI. Trimming removed 2 bases at V and 7 bases at J, with 15 bases between. CDR3 sequence: CASSPEMGRLNSPLHF. DNA of the CDR3: TGTGCCAGCTCACCAGAGATGGGACGGCTCAATTCACCCCTCCACTTT.

Only a few counts were recorded for this clonotype. The rearrangement uses TRBV3-1 and TRBJ2-2, with TRBD2 matching 7 bases. V dropped 1 base and J dropped 7; count of bases not matched to a gene: 9. Germline lookup yields CDR1 LGHDT and CDR2 YNNKEL (reference sequence). This CDR3 spans 16 amino acids. The chain's CDR3 is CASSQGPFGGGGELFF. The CDR3 DNA reads TGTGCCAGCAGCCAAGGCCCCTTCGGCGGGGGCGGGGAGCTGTTTTTT.

A single count supports this clonotype. This chain links TRBV5-1 with TRBJ2-7; D may be TRBD1 or TRBD2 (6 bases each). The CDR3 loop spans 16 amino acids. V was pared by 1 base and J by 0 bases, with 14 bases between. Germline CDR1 is SGHRS and CDR2 is YFSETQ. The CDR3 DNA follows: TGCGCCAGCAGCTTGAGGGTCGGGGGCAGCTCCTACGAGCAGTACTTC. Encoded protein: CASSLRVGGSSYEQYF.